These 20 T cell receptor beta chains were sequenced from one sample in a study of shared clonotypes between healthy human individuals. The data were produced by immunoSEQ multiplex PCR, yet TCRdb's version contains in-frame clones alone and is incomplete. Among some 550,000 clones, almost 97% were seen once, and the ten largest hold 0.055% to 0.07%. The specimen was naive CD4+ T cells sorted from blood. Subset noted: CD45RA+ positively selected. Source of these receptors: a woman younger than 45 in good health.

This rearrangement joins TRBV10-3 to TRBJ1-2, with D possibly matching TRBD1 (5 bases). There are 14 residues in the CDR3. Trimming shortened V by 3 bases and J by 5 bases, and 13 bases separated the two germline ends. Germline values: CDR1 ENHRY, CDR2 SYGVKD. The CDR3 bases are TGTGCCATCAGTGATTTGGGGGAAGCGTATGGCTACACCTTC. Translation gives CAISDLGEAYGYTF.

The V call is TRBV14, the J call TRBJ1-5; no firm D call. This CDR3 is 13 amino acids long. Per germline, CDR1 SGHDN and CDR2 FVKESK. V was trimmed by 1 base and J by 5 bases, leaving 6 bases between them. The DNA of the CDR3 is TGTGCCAGCAGCCAAGGGGAGTATCAGCCCCAGCATTTT. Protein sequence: CASSQGEYQPQHF.

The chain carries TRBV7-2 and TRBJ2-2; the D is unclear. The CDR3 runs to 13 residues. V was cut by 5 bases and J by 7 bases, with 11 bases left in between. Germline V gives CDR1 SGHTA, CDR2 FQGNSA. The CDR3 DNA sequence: TGTGCCAGCAGCCCCCGGGTTTACGGGGAGCTGTTTTTT. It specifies CASSPRVYGELFF.

Here the CDR3 reads CASSPPGTEAFF. The CDR3 coding sequence is TGTGCCAGCAGCCCCCCCGGGACTGAAGCTTTCTTT. The rearrangement uses TRBV5-8 and TRBJ1-1; no reliable D call. The V gene's germline CDR1 is SGHTS and CDR2 YDEGEE. V shed 4 bases and J shed 5 bases, with 9 bases lying between them. This CDR3 region has 12 residues.

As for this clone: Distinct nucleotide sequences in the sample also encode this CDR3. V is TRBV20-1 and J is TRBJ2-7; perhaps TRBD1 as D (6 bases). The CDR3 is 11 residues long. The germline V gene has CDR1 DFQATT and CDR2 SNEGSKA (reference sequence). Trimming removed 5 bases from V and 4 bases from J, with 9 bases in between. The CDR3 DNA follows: TGCAGTGCTTCACAGGGTTACGAGCAGTACTTC. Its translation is CSASQGYEQYF.

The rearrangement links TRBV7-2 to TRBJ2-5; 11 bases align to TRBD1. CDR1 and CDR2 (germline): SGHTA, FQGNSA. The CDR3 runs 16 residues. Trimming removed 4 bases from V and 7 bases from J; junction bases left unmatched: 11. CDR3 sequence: CASSSGGTGGRGTQYF. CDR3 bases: TGTGCCAGCAGCTCCGGGGGGACAGGGGGTCGCGGGACCCAGTACTTC.

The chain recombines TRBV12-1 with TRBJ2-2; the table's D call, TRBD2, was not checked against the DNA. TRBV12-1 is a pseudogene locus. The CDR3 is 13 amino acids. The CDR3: CAQALGNTGELFF. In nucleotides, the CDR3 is TGTGCCCAGGCACTAGGGAACACCGGGGAGCTGTTTTTT.

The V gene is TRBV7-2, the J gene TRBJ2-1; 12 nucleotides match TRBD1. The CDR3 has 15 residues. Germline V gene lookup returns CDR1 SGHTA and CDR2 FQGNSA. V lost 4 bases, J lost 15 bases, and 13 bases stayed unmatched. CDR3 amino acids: CASSSLGTGGPVRFF. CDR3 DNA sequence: TGTGCCAGCAGCTCCCTCGGGACAGGGGGCCCGGTGCGGTTCTTC.

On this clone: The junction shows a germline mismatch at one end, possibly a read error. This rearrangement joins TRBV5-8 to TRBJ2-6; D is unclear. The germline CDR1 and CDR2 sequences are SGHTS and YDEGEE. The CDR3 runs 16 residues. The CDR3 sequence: CASSLGTVSGANVLTF. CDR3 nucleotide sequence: TGTGCCAGCAGCTTGGGCACGGTCTCTGGTGCCAACGTCCTGACTTTC.

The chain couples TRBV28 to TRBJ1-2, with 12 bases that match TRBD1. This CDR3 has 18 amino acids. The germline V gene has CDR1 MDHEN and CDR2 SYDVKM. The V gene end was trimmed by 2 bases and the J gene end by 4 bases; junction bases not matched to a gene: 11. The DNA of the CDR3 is TGTGCCAGCAGTTTAGATACGGGACAGGGGGCGTCAGGCTATGGCTACACCTTC. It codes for CASSLDTGQGASGYGYTF.

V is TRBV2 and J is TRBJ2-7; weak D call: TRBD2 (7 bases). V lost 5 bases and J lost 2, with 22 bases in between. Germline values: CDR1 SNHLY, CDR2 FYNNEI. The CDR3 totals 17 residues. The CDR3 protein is CASSPGGPHLPTYEQYF. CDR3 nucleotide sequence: TGTGCCAGCAGTCCCGGGGGGCCCCATCTCCCCACCTACGAGCAGTACTTC. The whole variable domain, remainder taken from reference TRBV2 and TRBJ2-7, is EPEVTQTPSHQVTQMGQEVILRCVPISNHLYFYWYRQILGQKVEFLVSFYNNEISEKSEIFDDQFSVERPDGSNFTLKIRSTKLEDSAMYFCASSPGGPHLPTYEQYFGPGTRLTVT.

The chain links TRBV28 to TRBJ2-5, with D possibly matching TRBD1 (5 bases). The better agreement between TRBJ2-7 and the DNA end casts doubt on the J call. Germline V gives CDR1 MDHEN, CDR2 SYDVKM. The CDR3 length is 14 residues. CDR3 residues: CASSLTGSSYEQYF. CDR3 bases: TGTGCCAGCAGTTTAACAGGTAGCTCCTACGAGCAGTACTTC.

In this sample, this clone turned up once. The CDR3 DNA follows: TGCAGCGTTGCCCCAGGCGGCTCTGGAAACACCATATATTTT. Its protein product is CSVAPGGSGNTIYF. The rearrangement joins TRBV29-1 to TRBJ1-3, with D uncertain. Germline CDR1 is SQVTM and CDR2 is ANQGSEA. The CDR3 covers 14 residues. Trimming left V 4 bases short and J 0 bases short, with 10 bases between. The complete variable domain, with remaining parts taken from reference TRBV29-1 and TRBJ1-3, reads SAVISQKPSRDICQRGTSLTIQCQVDSQVTMMFWYRQQPGQSLTLIATANQGSEATYESGFVIDKFPISRPNLTFSTLTVSNMSPEDSSIYLCSVAPGGSGNTIYFGEGSWLTVV.

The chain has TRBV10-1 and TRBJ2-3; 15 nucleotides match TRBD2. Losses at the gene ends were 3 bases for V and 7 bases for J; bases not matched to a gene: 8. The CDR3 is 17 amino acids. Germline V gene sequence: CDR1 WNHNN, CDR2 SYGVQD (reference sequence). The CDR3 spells CASSDPGLAGGPHTQYF. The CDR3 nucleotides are TGCGCCAGCAGTGACCCCGGACTAGCGGGAGGGCCGCATACGCAGTATTTT.

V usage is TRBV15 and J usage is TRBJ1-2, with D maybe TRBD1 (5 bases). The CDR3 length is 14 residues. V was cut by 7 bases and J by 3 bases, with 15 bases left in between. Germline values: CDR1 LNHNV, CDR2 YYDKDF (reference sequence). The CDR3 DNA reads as TGTGCCACCACCAACCACGGGACCGACTATGGCTACACCTTC. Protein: CATTNHGTDYGYTF.

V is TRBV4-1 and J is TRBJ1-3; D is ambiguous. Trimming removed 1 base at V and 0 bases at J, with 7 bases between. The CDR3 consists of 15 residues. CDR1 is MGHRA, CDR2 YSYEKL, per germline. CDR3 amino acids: CASSQVESSGNTIYF. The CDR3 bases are TGCGCCAGCAGCCAAGTAGAAAGCTCTGGAAACACCATATATTTT.

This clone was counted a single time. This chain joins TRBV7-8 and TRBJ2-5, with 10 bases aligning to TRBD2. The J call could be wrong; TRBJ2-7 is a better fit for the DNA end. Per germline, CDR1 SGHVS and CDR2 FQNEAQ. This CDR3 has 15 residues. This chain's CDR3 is CASSLELAGANEQYF. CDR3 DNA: TGTGCCAGCAGCTTAGAGCTAGCGGGAGCGAACGAGCAGTACTTC.

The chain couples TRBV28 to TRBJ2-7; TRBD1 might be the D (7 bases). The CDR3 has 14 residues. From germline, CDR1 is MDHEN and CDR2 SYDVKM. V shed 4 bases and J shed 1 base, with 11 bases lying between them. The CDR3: CASSSTGRSYEQYF. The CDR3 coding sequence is TGTGCCAGCAGTTCGACAGGGAGGTCCTACGAGCAGTACTTC.

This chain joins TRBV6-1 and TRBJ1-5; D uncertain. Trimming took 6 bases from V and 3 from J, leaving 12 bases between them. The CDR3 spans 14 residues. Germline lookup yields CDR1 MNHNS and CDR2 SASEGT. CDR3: CASRVYRANQPQHF. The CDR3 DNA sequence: TGTGCCAGCAGGGTCTACAGAGCCAATCAGCCCCAGCATTTT.

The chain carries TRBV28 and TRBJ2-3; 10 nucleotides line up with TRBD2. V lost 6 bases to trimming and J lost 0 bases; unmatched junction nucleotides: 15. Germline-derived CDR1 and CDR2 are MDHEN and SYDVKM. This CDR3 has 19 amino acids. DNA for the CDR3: TGTGCCAGCAGATACTGGGGGACTAGCGAAGCCACTAGCACAGATACGCAGTATTTT. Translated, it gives CASRYWGTSEATSTDTQYF.